Detailed here is one TCR beta chain. Its antigen remains unknown. The CDR3 extends over 15 amino acids. V lost 0 bases and J lost 5; bases outside the gene matches: 4. The germline V gene encodes CDR1 SGHRS and CDR2 YFSETQ. The data stem from a study of cytomegalovirus exposure and HLA in healthy donors. Study-level results: TCR sequences were mostly rare, though some public TCRs occurred in many donors.

Vbeta (60) and Jbeta (13) primers were used in the PCR. Data came from immunoSEQ multiplex PCR; TCRdb stores just in-frame clones and leaves some out. The sample carries 200,000 to 250,000 clones, about 80% recorded once. The source material was PBMCs. This sequence joins TRBV5-1 and TRBJ1-1; 10 bases map to TRBD1. The receptor was derived from a woman aged 35 to 49 in good health and CMV-seropositive. The DNA of the CDR3 is TGCGCCAGCAGCTTGGAAGGACAGGGGGGAACTGAAGCTTTCTTT. Its translation: CASSLEGQGGTEAFF.